These T cell receptor beta chains were read from a single sample in a study of OX40 agonist ivuxolimab in advanced cancers. Some clones are missing from TCRdb's copy, which holds only in-frame ones; the method was immunoSEQ multiplex PCR. The profile shows over 55,000 clones, around nine tenths of them singletons. Specimen: CD4+ or CD8+ T cells sorted from blood, collected in a trial of the OX40 agonist ivuxolimab. All receptors come from an adult with an advanced solid tumor such as melanoma, head and neck, liver or kidney cancer. CDR3s include the opening cysteine and the closing phenylalanine or tryptophan. D genes are given only for firm matches. Size is stated for part of the rows, as once, few or many counts, or as a class when the clone is expanded.

V	D	size	J	CDR3	DNA
TRBV5-1	TRBD1	.	TRBJ1-2	CASSLKAGGLGYTF	TGCGCCAGCAGCTTAAAGGCAGGGGGACTTGGCTACACCTTC
TRBV6-1	.	.	TRBJ2-7	CASSDRGRASYEQYF	TGTGCCAGCAGTGATCGGGGCAGGGCCTCCTACGAGCAGTACTTC
TRBV14	.	.	TRBJ1-4	CASSQDGGSGEKLFF	TGTGCCAGCAGCCAAGATGGGGGGTCCGGCGAAAAACTGTTTTTT
TRBV30	.	.	TRBJ2-1	CAWTQKLSYNEQFF	TGTGCCTGGACCCAGAAGCTCTCCTACAATGAGCAGTTCTTC
TRBV6-4	TRBD1	few	TRBJ1-6	CASSDGDRGRSSPLHF	TGTGCCAGCAGTGACGGGGACAGGGGGCGAAGTTCACCCCTCCACTTT
TRBV6-6	.	once	TRBJ1-4	CASSYSTGELFF	TGTGCCAGCAGTTACTCGACGGGTGAACTGTTTTTT
TRBV6-4	.	few	TRBJ1-6	CASSGAAGSPLHF	TGTGCCAGCAGTGGGGCAGCGGGTTCACCCCTCCACTTT
TRBV2	TRBD1	.	TRBJ2-5	CASNLDRGSETQYF	TGTGCCAGCAATCTTGACAGGGGTAGTGAGACCCAGTACTTC
TRBV28	.	few	TRBJ1-1	CASSVSGIGINTEAFF	TGTGCCAGCAGCGTAAGCGGGATCGGGATCAACACTGAAGCTTTCTTT
TRBV18	.	once	TRBJ2-1	CASSPPGGRRSYNEQFF	TGTGCCAGCTCACCCCCAGGAGGTAGACGCTCCTACAATGAGCAGTTCTTC
TRBV27	.	once	TRBJ1-2	CASSLSTGGDYGYTF	TGTGCCAGCAGTTTATCGACGGGAGGGGACTATGGCTACACCTTC
TRBV27	.	.	TRBJ1-2	CASSSTTQNYGYTF	TGTGCCAGCAGTTCAACTACACAAAACTATGGCTACACCTTC
TRBV21-1	.	.	TRBJ2-7	CASSKPVGSQFSYEQYF	TGTGCCAGCAGCAAACCTGTGGGCAGCCAGTTCTCCTACGAGCAGTACTTC
TRBV18	TRBD1	.	TRBJ1-5	CASSPNIGGQGANQPQHF	TGTGCCAGCTCACCGAATATAGGGGGACAGGGGGCAAATCAGCCCCAGCATTTT
TRBV19	.	.	TRBJ2-7	CASSISRGSTYEQYF	TGTGCCAGTAGTATTTCTCGGGGCTCCACCTACGAGCAGTACTTC
TRBV6-5	TRBD1	.	TRBJ2-3	CASSSTGGPADTQYF	TGTGCCAGCAGTTCCACAGGGGGCCCCGCAGATACGCAGTATTTT
TRBV5-6	TRBD1	.	TRBJ1-6	CASSLVRTGGYNSPLHF	TGTGCCAGCAGCTTAGTGAGGACAGGGGGCTATAATTCACCCCTCCACTTT
TRBV18	TRBD2	large	TRBJ2-1	CASSPPSSGGGNEQFF	TGTGCCAGCTCACCACCGTCTAGCGGGGGGGGCAATGAGCAGTTCTTC
TRBV11-2	.	.	TRBJ2-1	CASSQRYNEQFF	TGTGCCAGCAGCCAGAGGTACAATGAGCAGTTCTTC
TRBV11-2	.	.	TRBJ2-5	CASSVRGRETQYF	TGTGCCAGCAGCGTAAGGGGCCGGGAGACCCAGTACTTC
TRBV19	.	.	TRBJ2-3	CASKERSSFSTDTQYF	TGTGCCAGTAAGGAACGGTCCTCATTCAGCACAGATACGCAGTATTTT
TRBV7-6	.	.	TRBJ1-5	CASSLRQWIMSNQPQHF	TGTGCCAGCAGCTTAAGGCAGTGGATTATGAGCAATCAGCCCCAGCATTTT
TRBV6-1	.	.	TRBJ1-3	CASSEYRKSGNTIYF	TGTGCCAGCAGTGAATACAGAAAGTCTGGAAACACCATATATTTT
TRBV10-3	.	.	TRBJ1-1	CAISELGRGNTEAFF	TGTGCCATCAGTGAGTTGGGCAGGGGGAACACTGAAGCTTTCTTT
TRBV6-6	.	once	TRBJ2-5	CASRRSPSQETQYF	TGTGCCAGCAGACGTTCGCCGTCCCAAGAGACCCAGTACTTC
TRBV5-1	.	.	TRBJ2-7	CASSPFQGFDYEQYF	TGCGCCAGCAGCCCATTCCAGGGGTTCGACTACGAGCAGTACTTC
TRBV7-8	TRBD2	.	TRBJ2-1	CASSRQTSGGYNEQFF	TGTGCCAGCAGCAGACAGACTAGCGGGGGCTACAATGAGCAGTTCTTC
TRBV7-9	.	.	TRBJ1-2	CASRHHGGRDGYTF	TGTGCCAGCAGACACCACGGGGGAAGGGATGGCTACACCTTC
TRBV5-1	TRBD2	.	TRBJ2-7	CASSQFSGGMEQYF	TGCGCCAGCAGCCAATTCTCGGGGGGAATGGAGCAGTACTTC
TRBV5-4	.	.	TRBJ1-2	CASSLARTDNYGYTF	TGTGCCAGCAGCTTGGCCCGGACGGATAACTATGGCTACACCTTC
TRBV6-5	.	.	TRBJ1-6	CASSFQGYNSPLHF	TGTGCCAGCAGTTTCCAGGGTTATAATTCACCCCTCCACTTT